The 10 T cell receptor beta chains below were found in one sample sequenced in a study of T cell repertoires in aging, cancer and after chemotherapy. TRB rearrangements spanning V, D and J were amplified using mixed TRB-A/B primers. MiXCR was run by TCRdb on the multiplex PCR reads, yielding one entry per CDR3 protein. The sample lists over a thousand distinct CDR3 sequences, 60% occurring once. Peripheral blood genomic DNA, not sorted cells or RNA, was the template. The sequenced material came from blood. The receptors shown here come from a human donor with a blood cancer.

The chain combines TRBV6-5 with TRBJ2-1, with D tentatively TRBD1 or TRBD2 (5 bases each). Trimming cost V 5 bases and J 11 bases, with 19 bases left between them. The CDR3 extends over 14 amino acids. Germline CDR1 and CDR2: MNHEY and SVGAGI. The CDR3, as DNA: TGTGCCAGCAGTCCCGGGACGGTAGTATCCCAGCAGTTCTTC. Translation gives CASSPGTVVSQQFF.

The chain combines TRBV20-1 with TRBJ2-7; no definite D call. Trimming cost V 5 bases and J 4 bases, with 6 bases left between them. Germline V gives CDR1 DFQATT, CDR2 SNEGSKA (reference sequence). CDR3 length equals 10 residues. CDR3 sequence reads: CSAGPYEQYF. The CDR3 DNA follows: TGCAGTGCTGGCCCTTACGAGCAGTACTTC.

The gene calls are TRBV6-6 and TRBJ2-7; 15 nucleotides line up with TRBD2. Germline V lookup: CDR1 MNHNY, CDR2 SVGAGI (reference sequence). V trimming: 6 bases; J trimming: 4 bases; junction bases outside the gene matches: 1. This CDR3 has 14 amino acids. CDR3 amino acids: CASRGLAGGYEQYF. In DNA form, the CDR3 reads TGTGCCAGCAGAGGACTAGCGGGAGGGTACGAGCAGTACTTC.

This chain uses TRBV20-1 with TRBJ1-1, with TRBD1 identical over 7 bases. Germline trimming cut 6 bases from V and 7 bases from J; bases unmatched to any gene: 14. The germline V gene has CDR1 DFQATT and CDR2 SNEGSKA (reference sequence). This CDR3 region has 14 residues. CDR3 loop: CSALSGTVGFEAFF. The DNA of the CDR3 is TGCAGTGCCCTTTCCGGGACAGTGGGTTTTGAAGCTTTCTTT.

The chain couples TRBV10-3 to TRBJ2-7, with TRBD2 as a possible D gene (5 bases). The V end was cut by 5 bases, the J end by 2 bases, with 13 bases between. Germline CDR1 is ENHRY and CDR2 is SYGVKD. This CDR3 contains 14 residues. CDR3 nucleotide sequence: TGTGCCATCAGTCGTACACGGGGAACCTACGAGCAGTACTTC. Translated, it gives CAISRTRGTYEQYF.

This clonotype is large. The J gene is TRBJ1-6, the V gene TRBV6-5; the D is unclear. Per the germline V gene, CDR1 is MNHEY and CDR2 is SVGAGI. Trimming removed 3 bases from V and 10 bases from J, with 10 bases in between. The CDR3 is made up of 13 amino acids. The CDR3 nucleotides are TGTGCCAGCAGTTATGCTTACGGATCACCCCTCCACTTT. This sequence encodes CASSYAYGSPLHF.

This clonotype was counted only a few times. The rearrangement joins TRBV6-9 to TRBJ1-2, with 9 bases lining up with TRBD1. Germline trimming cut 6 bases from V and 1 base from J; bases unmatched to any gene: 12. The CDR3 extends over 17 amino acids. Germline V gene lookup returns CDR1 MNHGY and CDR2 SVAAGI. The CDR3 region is CASSPNEPGQGNYGYTF. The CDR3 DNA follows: TGTGCCAGCAGCCCAAACGAACCGGGACAGGGTAACTATGGCTACACCTTC.

DNA of the CDR3: TGTGCCAGCAGCTTGAGACAGGGCAATTCCCCTGAGCAGTTCTTC. Its translation: CASSLRQGNSPEQFF. The chain combines TRBV5-5 with TRBJ2-1; 7 bases fit TRBD1. This CDR3 is 15 amino acids long. The J segment lost 9 bases and the V segment lost 1 base, leaving 10 bases of the junction unmatched. Germline CDR1 and CDR2: SGHKS and YYEKEE (reference sequence).

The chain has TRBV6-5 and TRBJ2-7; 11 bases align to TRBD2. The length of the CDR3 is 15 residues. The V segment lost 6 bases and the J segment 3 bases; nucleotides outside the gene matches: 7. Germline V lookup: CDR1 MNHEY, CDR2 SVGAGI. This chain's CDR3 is CASSQHTSGSYEQYF. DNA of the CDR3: TGTGCCAGCAGCCAACATACTAGCGGGAGCTACGAGCAGTACTTC.

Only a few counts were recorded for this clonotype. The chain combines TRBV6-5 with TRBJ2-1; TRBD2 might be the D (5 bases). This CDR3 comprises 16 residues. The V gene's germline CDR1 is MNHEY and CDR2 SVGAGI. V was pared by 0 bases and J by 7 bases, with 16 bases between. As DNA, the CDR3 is TGTGCCAGCAGTTACTCGCGATCCGGGGTTGGTAATGAGCAGTTCTTC. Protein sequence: CASSYSRSGVGNEQFF.